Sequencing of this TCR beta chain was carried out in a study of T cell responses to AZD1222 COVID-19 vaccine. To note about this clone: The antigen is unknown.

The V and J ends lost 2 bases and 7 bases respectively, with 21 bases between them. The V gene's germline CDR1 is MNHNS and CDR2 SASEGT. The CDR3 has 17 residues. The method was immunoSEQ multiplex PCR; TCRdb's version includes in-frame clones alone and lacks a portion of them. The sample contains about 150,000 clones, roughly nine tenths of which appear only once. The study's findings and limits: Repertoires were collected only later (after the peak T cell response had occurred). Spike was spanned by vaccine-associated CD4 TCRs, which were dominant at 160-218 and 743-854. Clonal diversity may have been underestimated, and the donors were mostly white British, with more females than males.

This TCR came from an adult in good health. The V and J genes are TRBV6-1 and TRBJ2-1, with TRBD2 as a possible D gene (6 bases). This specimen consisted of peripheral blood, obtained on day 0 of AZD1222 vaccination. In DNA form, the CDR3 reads TGTGCCAGCAGTGAAAGCTTCCAGGGACTGTCACGGAATGAGCAGTTCTTC. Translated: CASSESFQGLSRNEQFF.